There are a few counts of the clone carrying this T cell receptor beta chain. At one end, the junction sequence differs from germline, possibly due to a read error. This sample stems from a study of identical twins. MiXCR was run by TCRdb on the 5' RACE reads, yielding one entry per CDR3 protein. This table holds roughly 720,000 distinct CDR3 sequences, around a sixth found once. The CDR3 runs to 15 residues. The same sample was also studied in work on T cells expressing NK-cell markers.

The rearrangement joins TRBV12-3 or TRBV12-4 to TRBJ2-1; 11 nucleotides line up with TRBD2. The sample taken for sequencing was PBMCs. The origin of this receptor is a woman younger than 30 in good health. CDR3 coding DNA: TGTGCCAGCAGTGCCCGAACTAGCGGGAGTACACCCACGCTCTTC. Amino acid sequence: CASSARTSGSTPTLF.